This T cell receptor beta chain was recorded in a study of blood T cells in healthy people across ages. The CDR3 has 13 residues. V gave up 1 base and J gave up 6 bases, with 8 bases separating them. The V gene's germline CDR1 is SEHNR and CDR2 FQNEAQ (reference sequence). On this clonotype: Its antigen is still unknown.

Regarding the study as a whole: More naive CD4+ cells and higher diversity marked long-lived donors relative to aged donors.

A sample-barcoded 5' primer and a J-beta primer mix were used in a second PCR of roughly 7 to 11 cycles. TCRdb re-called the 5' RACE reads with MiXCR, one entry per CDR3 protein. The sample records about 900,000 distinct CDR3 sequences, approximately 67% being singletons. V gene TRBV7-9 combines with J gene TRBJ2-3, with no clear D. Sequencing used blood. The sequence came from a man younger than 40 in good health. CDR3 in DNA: TGTGCCAGCAGCTTAGACCCGCGGGATACGCAGTATTTT. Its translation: CASSLDPRDTQYF.